A single sample is the source of the 26 T cell receptor beta chains below, sequenced in a study of T cell changes during pregnancy in multiple sclerosis. Using immunoSEQ multiplex PCR, the repertoire was profiled, and TCRdb retains in-frame clones only, with some absent. The sample holds about 39,000 clones, around 94% seen once. The specimen was peripheral blood, collected in the third trimester of pregnancy. The receptor source for this set is a female donor with multiple sclerosis, enrolled in a pregnancy study.

The chain has TRBV7-8 and TRBJ2-7; 9 bases align to TRBD1. CDR3 length: 15 amino acids. Germline trimming cut 5 bases from V and 2 bases from J; bases unmatched to any gene: 7. Germline V gene lookup returns CDR1 SGHVS and CDR2 FQNEAQ. CDR3 DNA: TGTGCCAGCAGCACCGCCGGGACAGGGACCTACGAGCAGTACTTC. Protein product: CASSTAGTGTYEQYF.

The chain recombines TRBV29-1 with TRBJ1-1; D remains unclear. The V and J ends lost 4 bases and 2 bases respectively, with 11 bases between them. This CDR3 has 13 amino acids. CDR1 and CDR2 from the germline V gene are SQVTM and ANQGSEA. CDR3 nucleotide sequence: TGCAGCGTTGTAGGAGTCAAAAACACTGAAGCTTTCTTT. Translation gives CSVVGVKNTEAFF.

The chain has TRBV19 and TRBJ2-7; a weak D match, TRBD2 (5 bases). The V end was cut by 6 bases, the J end by 1 base, with 16 bases between. Germline assignment: CDR1 LNHDA and CDR2 SQIVND (reference sequence). The CDR3 consists of 15 residues. The CDR3 spells CASRGAWQESYEQYF. Here the CDR3 DNA reads TGTGCCAGTAGGGGAGCCTGGCAGGAGTCCTACGAGCAGTACTTC. The whole variable domain, remainder taken from reference TRBV19 and TRBJ2-7, is DGGITQSPKYLFRKEGQNVTLSCEQNLNHDAMYWYRQDPGQGLRLIYYSQIVNDFQKGDIAEGYSVSREKKESFPLTVTSAQKNPTAFYLCASRGAWQESYEQYFGPGTRLTVT.

This clone came up once. V and J are TRBV2 and TRBJ2-6, with TRBD1 identical over 7 bases. This CDR3 contains 16 residues. The junction had 9 bases not matched to a gene; V was cut back by 10 bases and J by 0 bases. From germline, CDR1 is SNHLY and CDR2 FYNNEI. CDR3 amino acids: CAITPGQSSGANVLTF. CDR3 bases: TGTGCCATAACCCCGGGACAGAGCTCTGGGGCCAACGTCCTGACTTTC.

Turning to this clone: The same CDR3 also results from other DNA sequences found in this sample. This sequence joins TRBV18 and TRBJ2-7; TRBD1 agrees at 8 bases. V gave up 3 bases and J gave up 1 base; unmatched junction bases: 2. This CDR3 contains 14 residues. From germline, CDR1 is KGHSH and CDR2 LQKENI. The DNA of the CDR3 is TGTGCCAGCTCACCTGGGACAGGTTCCTACGAGCAGTACTTC. Protein sequence: CASSPGTGSYEQYF. Supplemented by reference TRBV18 and TRBJ2-7, the full variable domain reads NAGVMQNPRHLVRRRGQEARLRCSPMKGHSHVYWYRQLPEEGLKFMVYLQKENIIDESGMPKERFSAEFPKEGPSILRIQQVVRGDSAAYFCASSPGTGSYEQYFGPGTRLTVT.

The chain recombines TRBV5-6 with TRBJ1-6; D uncertain. Trimming removed 4 bases from V and 10 bases from J, with 12 bases in between. CDR1 and CDR2 from the germline V gene are SGHDT and YYEEEE. This CDR3 has 13 residues. The CDR3 coding sequence is TGTGCCAGCAGCCCGGGCGGGGAATCACCCCTCCACTTT. Translation: CASSPGGESPLHF. Combining the CDR3 with reference TRBV5-6 and TRBJ1-6 gives the whole variable domain DAGVTQSPTHLIKTRGQQVTLRCSPKSGHDTVSWYQQALGQGPQFIFQYYEEEERQRGNFPDRFSGHQFPNYSSELNVNALLLGDSALYLCASSPGGESPLHFGNGTRLTVT.

This clone showed up just once. The V call is TRBV23-1, the J call TRBJ1-2; D not certain. TRBV23-1 is designated an ORF whose function remains uncertain. The CDR3 sequence is 12 residues long. Trimming stripped 11 bases from V and 5 bases from J, with 15 bases between. The DNA of the CDR3 is TGCGCCGGCTCCACTTTGACTTATGGCTACACCTTC. Translating it yields CAGSTLTYGYTF.

V usage is TRBV6-5 and J usage is TRBJ1-2; the match to TRBD1 covers 7 bases. Germline-derived CDR1 and CDR2 are MNHEY and SVGAGI. The CDR3 is made up of 12 amino acids. V shed 8 bases and J 4 bases; nucleotides not matched to a gene: 4. CDR3 DNA: TGTGCCAGCGGCAGGGGGGTCTATGGCTACACCTTC. This translates into CASGRGVYGYTF.

The rearrangement joins TRBV30 to TRBJ1-5, with D possibly being TRBD1 (5 bases). CDR3 length: 13 residues. V lost 2 bases and J lost 4, with 9 bases in between. Germline loops: CDR1 GTSNPN, CDR2 SVGIG (reference sequence). CDR3: CAWSMTENQPQHF. The CDR3 DNA reads TGTGCCTGGAGTATGACAGAAAATCAGCCCCAGCATTTT. Variable domain in full (rest from reference TRBV30 and TRBJ1-5): SQTIHQWPATLVQPVGSPLSLECTVEGTSNPNLYWYRQAAGRGLQLLFYSVGIGQISSEVPQNLSASRPQDRQFILSSKKLLLSDSGFYLCAWSMTENQPQHFGDGTRLSIL.

The J gene is TRBJ2-7, the V gene TRBV11-2; D possibly corresponds to TRBD2 (5 bases). The V gene lost 0 bases and the J gene lost 3 bases, with 9 bases spanning the gap. This CDR3 comprises 14 residues. The germline V gene has CDR1 SGHAT and CDR2 FQNNGV. The CDR3 loop is CASSLEGASYEQYF. The CDR3 coding sequence is TGTGCCAGCAGCTTAGAGGGAGCCAGCTACGAGCAGTACTTC.

The V call is TRBV6-9, the J call TRBJ2-5, with D perhaps TRBD1 (5 bases). The CDR3 extends over 18 amino acids. Germline lookup yields CDR1 MNHGY and CDR2 SVAAGI. Trimming pared 6 bases from V and 4 bases from J, leaving 27 bases between. The CDR3: CASSPTYRDSDERETQYF. CDR3 DNA: TGTGCCAGCAGCCCTACATACCGCGACAGCGACGAGAGAGAGACCCAGTACTTC.

In its sample, this clone was seen once. The chain carries TRBV7-2 and TRBJ1-2; 10 bases align to TRBD1. The CDR3 is made up of 16 amino acids. Per germline, CDR1 SGHTA and CDR2 FQGNSA. Germline trimming cut 3 bases from V and 8 bases from J; bases unmatched to any gene: 12. The CDR3 is CASSFPRQGAEDGYTF. CDR3 bases: TGTGCCAGCAGCTTTCCGCGACAGGGGGCAGAGGACGGCTACACCTTC.

This clone appeared once. The gene calls are TRBV5-1 and TRBJ2-3, with 7 bases identical to TRBD2. In germline, CDR1 is SGHRS, CDR2 YFSETQ. This CDR3 is built from 17 residues. The ends lost 0 bases at V and 2 bases at J; junction bases unmatched: 9. This CDR3 is CASSLVRLAANTDTQYF. As DNA, the CDR3 is TGCGCCAGCAGCTTGGTTCGGCTAGCGGCAAACACAGATACGCAGTATTTT.

The gene calls are TRBV10-3 and TRBJ1-2, with 9 positions matching TRBD1. CDR1 is ENHRY and CDR2 is SYGVKD in the germline V gene. The ends lost 0 bases at V and 4 bases at J; junction bases unmatched: 6. The CDR3 covers 16 residues. The DNA for the CDR3 is TGTGCCATCAGTGAGTCGAGTGGGACAGGGACCTATGGCTACACCTTC. Protein product: CAISESSGTGTYGYTF.

The rearrangement links TRBV19 to TRBJ2-7; D is undetermined. The CDR3 totals 13 residues. The germline V gene has CDR1 LNHDA and CDR2 SQIVND (reference sequence). Trimming pared 0 bases from V and 0 bases from J, leaving 3 bases between. CDR3 loop: CASSIDGSYEQYF. The CDR3 nucleotides are TGTGCCAGTAGTATAGACGGCTCCTACGAGCAGTACTTC.

The chain links TRBV29-1 to TRBJ2-3; 8 bases match TRBD2. Germline CDR1 reads SQVTM; CDR2 reads ANQGSEA. The CDR3 extends over 14 amino acids. The V segment lost 7 bases and the J segment 1 base; nucleotides outside the gene matches: 7. The CDR3 nucleotides read TGCAGCGGCACCAACGGGGGGGGCACAGATACGCAGTATTTT. Protein sequence: CSGTNGGGTDTQYF.

V usage is TRBV5-1 and J usage is TRBJ2-3; 11 bases align to TRBD2. The CDR3 is made up of 17 amino acids. With 3 bases clipped from V and 4 bases from J, the junction kept 10 bases outside the gene matches. Germline-derived CDR1 and CDR2 are SGHRS and YFSETQ. CDR3 loop: CASSSITSGSLADTQYF. DNA of the CDR3: TGCGCCAGCAGCTCGATTACTAGCGGGAGTTTGGCAGATACGCAGTATTTT.

The chain links TRBV4-2 to TRBJ2-3; 12 nucleotides match TRBD2. V lost 3 bases, J lost 5 bases, and 9 bases stayed unmatched. Germline V gene data show CDR1 as LGHNA and CDR2 as YNFKEQ. The CDR3 contains 17 residues. The CDR3 sequence: CASSQLLAGGEIDTQYF. The CDR3 DNA reads as TGTGCCAGCAGCCAGCTTCTAGCGGGAGGGGAGATAGATACGCAGTATTTT.

The chain couples TRBV2 to TRBJ2-1; weak D call: TRBD2 (5 bases). This CDR3 contains 14 residues. In germline, CDR1 is SNHLY, CDR2 FYNNEI. V was pared by 3 bases and J by 9 bases, with 15 bases between. In DNA form, the CDR3 reads TGTGCCAGCAGTGAGGTGAGAACCGGAGGTGAGCAGTTCTTC. Protein product: CASSEVRTGGEQFF. The complete variable domain, with remaining parts taken from reference TRBV2 and TRBJ2-1, reads EPEVTQTPSHQVTQMGQEVILRCVPISNHLYFYWYRQILGQKVEFLVSFYNNEISEKSEIFDDQFSVERPDGSNFTLKIRSTKLEDSAMYFCASSEVRTGGEQFFGPGTRLTVL.

The chain has TRBV27 and TRBJ2-5; 9 nucleotides agree with TRBD2. The CDR3 loop spans 15 amino acids. After removal of 5 bases from V and 5 bases from J, the junction contained 9 bases not matched to a gene. Germline V gene sequence: CDR1 MNHEY, CDR2 SMNVEV (reference sequence). The CDR3 coding sequence is TGTGCCAGCAGTCCCTTAGCGGGAGTGGGGGAGACCCAGTACTTC. Its protein is CASSPLAGVGETQYF.

The chain uses TRBV29-1 and TRBJ1-1; 10 nucleotides agree with TRBD1. V was pared by 6 bases and J by 4 bases, with 14 bases of the junction left unmatched. The CDR3 spans 16 residues. Germline V gene sequence: CDR1 SQVTM, CDR2 ANQGSEA. The CDR3 bases are TGCAGCGTAATAAACGCCGGGACAGGGGTTACCACTGAAGCTTTCTTT. Protein sequence: CSVINAGTGVTTEAFF. The full variable domain, its missing parts supplied by reference TRBV29-1 and TRBJ1-1, is SAVISQKPSRDICQRGTSLTIQCQVDSQVTMMFWYRQQPGQSLTLIATANQGSEATYESGFVIDKFPISRPNLTFSTLTVSNMSPEDSSIYLCSVINAGTGVTTEAFFGQGTRLTVV.

The chain is built from TRBV9 and TRBJ2-5; D may be TRBD1 (6 bases). V lost 3 bases and J 5 bases, leaving 17 bases between the germline ends. Germline CDR1 SGDLS, CDR2 YYNGEE. The CDR3 sequence is 15 residues long. The CDR3 spells CASSALQGLGETQYF. CDR3 coding DNA: TGTGCCAGCAGCGCCTTACAGGGTCTGGGGGAGACCCAGTACTTC.

The J gene is TRBJ2-1, the V gene TRBV5-5, with 9 bases identical to TRBD1. The germline gives CDR1 SGHKS, CDR2 YYEKEE (reference sequence). Trimming removed 4 bases from V and 1 base from J; junction bases left unmatched: 9. This CDR3 has 17 amino acids. CDR3 in DNA: TGTGCCAGCAGCGGTACGTACAGGGGGCTGTCCTACAATGAGCAGTTCTTC. It translates to CASSGTYRGLSYNEQFF.

This clone has only one observation. In DNA form, the CDR3 reads TGTGCCGGGAGGGAGCTAACGAACACCGGGGAGCTGTTTTTT. Its protein product is CAGRELTNTGELFF. The V gene is TRBV7-9, the J gene TRBJ2-2, with 7 bases lining up with TRBD2. Trimming took 11 bases from V and 0 from J; bases not matched to a gene: 6. The CDR3 contains 14 residues. Per the germline V gene, CDR1 is SEHNR and CDR2 is FQNEAQ (reference sequence).

CDR3 in amino acids: CAIWSGPYNEQFF. The CDR3 region has the DNA TGTGCCATCTGGAGCGGCCCCTACAATGAGCAGTTCTTC. V and J are TRBV10-3 and TRBJ2-1, with a tentative D call TRBD2 (5 bases). The CDR3 runs to 13 residues. The V and J ends lost 8 bases and 2 bases respectively, with 10 bases between them. Germline loops: CDR1 ENHRY, CDR2 SYGVKD.

This chain links TRBV6-6 with TRBJ2-2; D gene unclear. Per germline, CDR1 MNHNY and CDR2 SVGAGI (reference sequence). This CDR3 is built from 12 residues. Trimming removed 6 bases from V and 3 bases from J, with 5 bases in between. The CDR3 loop is CASRTDTGELFF. The CDR3, as DNA: TGTGCCAGCAGAACAGACACCGGGGAGCTGTTTTTT.